This section outlines one T cell receptor beta chain sequence together with its context. The target antigen is unknown. The assay was immunoSEQ multiplex PCR, and TCRdb's table has in-frame clones only and misses some. The table records around 270,000 clones, around nine tenths of them present only once. The sample is drawn from a study of Ad26.COV2.S vaccination and SARS-CoV-2 variants. Whole-study findings and limits: Spike-specific TCR breadth in vaccine recipients exceeded that seen in placebo recipients. In TCR breadth and depth analyses, total T cell responses may have been underestimated.

Germline V lookup: CDR1 MNHNS, CDR2 SASEGT. V was clipped by 4 bases and J by 0 bases, with 13 bases between them. The CDR3 covers 16 residues. The treatment is: around 19 received Ad26.COV2.S at low or high dose, single or two shots; roughly five received placebo; per-sample allocation not given. The study sampled participants on day 63 after the first vaccine or placebo injection. The individual, an adult aged 18-55 years, was a donor in Boston. An Ad26 vector that expressed Wuhan-strain SARS-CoV-2 spike constituted the vaccine. The rearrangement uses TRBV6-1 and TRBJ2-1; TRBD2 might be the D (5 bases). This TCR came from a person aged 18-65 years who received the Ad26.COV2.S COVID-19 vaccine or a placebo. Here the sequenced sample was peripheral blood, taken in a trial of Ad26.COV2.S vaccine versus placebo. This CDR3 is CASSGWVGVSYNEQFF. In DNA form, the CDR3 reads TGTGCCAGCAGTGGGTGGGTCGGGGTCTCCTACAATGAGCAGTTCTTC.